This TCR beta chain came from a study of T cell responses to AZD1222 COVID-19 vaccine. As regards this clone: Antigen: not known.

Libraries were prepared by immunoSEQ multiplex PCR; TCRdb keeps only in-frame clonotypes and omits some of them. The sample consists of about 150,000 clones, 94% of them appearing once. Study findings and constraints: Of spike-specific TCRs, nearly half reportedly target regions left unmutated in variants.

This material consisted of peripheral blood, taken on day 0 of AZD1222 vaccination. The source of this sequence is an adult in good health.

This CDR3 is CASSLGLAGASDTQYF. In nucleotides, the CDR3 is TGCGCCAGCAGCTTGGGACTAGCGGGGGCTTCAGATACGCAGTATTTT. V is TRBV5-1 and J is TRBJ2-3; 12 bases are a match to TRBD2. The CDR3 is 16 residues long. Germline V gene sequence: CDR1 SGHRS, CDR2 YFSETQ. V shed 0 bases, J shed 4 bases, and the junction held 3 bases outside the gene matches.